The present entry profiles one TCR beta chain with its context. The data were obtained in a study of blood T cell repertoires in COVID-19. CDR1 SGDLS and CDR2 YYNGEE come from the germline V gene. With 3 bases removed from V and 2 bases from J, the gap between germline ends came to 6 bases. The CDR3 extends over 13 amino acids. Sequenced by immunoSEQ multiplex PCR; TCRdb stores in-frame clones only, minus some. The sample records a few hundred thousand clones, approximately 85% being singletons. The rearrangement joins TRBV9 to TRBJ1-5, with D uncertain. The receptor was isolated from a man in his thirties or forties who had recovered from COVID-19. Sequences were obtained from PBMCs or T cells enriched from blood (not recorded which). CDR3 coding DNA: TGTGCCAGCAGCGGACAAGGCAATCAGCCCCAGCATTTT. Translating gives CASSGQGNQPQHF.